Here is one T cell receptor (beta chain) with its context. Its antigen remains unidentified. The data stem from a study of CD8+ T cells in alopecia areata. Turning to the study itself: Tofacitinib lasted 6 to 18 months, then 6 months off drug.

As the sequencing template, cDNA was produced by extracting RNA and reverse transcribing it. The protocol was immunoSEQ multiplex PCR, while the TCRdb copy is restricted to in-frame clones and leaves out a portion. The sample has 60,000 to 70,000 clones, about 45% seen once; the top ten hold about 18%. Whole-study results and caveats: TCR sharing was clearer in mice than between patients, perhaps partly owing to patient HLA diversity.

CDR1 is SNHLY, CDR2 FYNNEI, per germline. Trimming left V 6 bases short and J 6 bases short, with 15 bases between. The CDR3 extends over 14 amino acids. J is TRBJ1-5 and V is TRBV2, with D possibly matching TRBD1 (5 bases). This TCR came from a human donor with alopecia areata. The starting material was CD8+ T cells sorted from blood, obtained at week 0. The CDR3 region is CASSRRREGQPQHF. The CDR3 nucleotides are TGTGCCAGCAGCAGGCGCAGGGAAGGTCAGCCCCAGCATTTT.